This T cell receptor beta chain emerged from a study of human T cells and chemical hapten exposure. TCRdb re-derived calls from the RACE reads in MiXCR, one entry per CDR3 protein. Of 300,000 to 400,000 distinct CDR3 sequences in the sample, 4.5% to 6% were seen once. Time point defined: pre-sensitization, week 0. Stated treatment: therapeutic diphenylcyclopropenone sensitization with weekly scalp DPC. The junction had 7 bases not matched to a gene; V was cut back by 5 bases and J by 5 bases. The CDR3 has 15 residues. The germline V gene has CDR1 MDHEN and CDR2 SYDVKM. This clonotype was recorded at least ten times.

This material consisted of whole blood, taken in connection with sensitization to the hapten diphenylcyclopropenone (DPC). The sequence came from a woman aged 45-59 years with alopecia areata. Some clones in this sample may be carry-over from other donors' samples. This sequence joins TRBV28 and TRBJ2-3, with 10 bases that match TRBD2. The CDR3 DNA reads TGTGCCAGCAGTCCCGGGGTAGCGGGAGGAGATACGCAGTATTTT. Its protein is CASSPGVAGGDTQYF.